What follows are 3 T cell receptor beta chains derived from one specimen sequenced in a study of T cells in Graves' hyperthyroidism and ophthalmopathy. The source material, RNA transcripts, was used to amplify TCR beta CDR3 regions. A set of HTBI primers served as the primers for a first-round RT-PCR of the TCR CDR3. TCRdb redid the calling of the multiplex PCR reads with MiXCR, one entry per CDR3 protein. The table has 250,000 or so distinct CDR3 sequences, more than 14% seen once. The sequencing input was blood. The receptors derive from a woman aged 40-49 years with Graves' hyperthyroidism that later progressed to Graves' ophthalmopathy.

This clonotype occurred many times. The chain joins TRBV28 to TRBJ1-2; maybe TRBD1 (5 bases). CDR3 length equals 17 residues. In germline, CDR1 is MDHEN, CDR2 SYDVKM. V was shortened by 2 bases and J by 1 base, with 17 bases between the two germline ends. The CDR3: CASSLPLGWGLNYGYTF. As DNA, the CDR3 is TGTGCCAGCAGTTTACCCTTAGGGTGGGGACTTAACTATGGCTACACCTTC.

This clonotype has ten or more counts. This rearrangement joins TRBV3-1 to TRBJ2-5, with TRBD2 identical over 7 bases. In germline, CDR1 is LGHDT, CDR2 YNNKEL (reference sequence). V trimming: 2 bases; J trimming: 14 bases; junction bases outside the gene matches: 11. This CDR3 region has 13 residues. The CDR3 nucleotides are TGTGCCAGCAGCCAACGCGTTAGCGGGCTCCTCTACTTC. This encodes CASSQRVSGLLYF.

This clonotype was seen repeatedly, ten times or more. This chain joins TRBV20-1 and TRBJ2-7; TRBD1 is a possible D gene (6 bases). CDR3 length: 13 amino acids. CDR1 and CDR2 from the germline V gene are DFQATT and SNEGSKA (reference sequence). Trimming pared 2 bases from V and 3 bases from J, leaving 11 bases between. The CDR3 here is CSARWTENYEQYF. The CDR3 DNA is TGCAGTGCTAGATGGACAGAGAACTACGAGCAGTACTTC.